One and the same sample provided the 26 T cell receptor beta chains below, sequenced in a study of regulatory T cells in long-lasting Graves disease. Building of the TCR beta libraries involved iRepertoire HTBI primers and Arm-PCR of CDR3 regions. Using its own MiXCR run on the multiplex PCR reads, TCRdb lists one record per CDR3 protein. The sample has 450,000 to 600,000 distinct CDR3 sequences, about 14% seen once. Specified time point: newly diagnosed GD, antithyroid drugs for less than 3 months. Construction of the TCR library relied on RNA isolated from PBMCs. The sample was also linked to a second study, of T cells in Graves' hyperthyroidism and ophthalmopathy.

This specimen consisted of peripheral blood mononuclear cells (PBMCs), obtained at new diagnosis, from a patient treated with antithyroid drugs. These receptors all stem from a man aged 30 to 39 with Graves disease.

This chain connects TRBV19 to TRBJ2-1, with 8 bases fitting TRBD2. CDR3 length: 15 residues. Germline lookup yields CDR1 LNHDA and CDR2 SQIVND (reference sequence). V shed 5 bases and J 7 bases; nucleotides not matched to a gene: 10. The CDR3 sequence is CASSLNSGNGNEQFF. The CDR3 DNA is TGTGCCAGTAGTTTGAATAGCGGGAACGGTAATGAGCAGTTCTTC.

Ten or more counts support this clonotype. V usage is TRBV7-8 and J usage is TRBJ2-7; D gene ambiguous. CDR1 and CDR2 from the germline V gene are SGHVS and FQNEAQ. V shed 0 bases and J shed 6 bases, with 9 bases lying between them. The CDR3 runs to 13 residues. The CDR3 loop reads CASSLAAESEQYF. The CDR3 coding sequence is TGTGCCAGCAGCTTAGCGGCCGAGAGCGAGCAGTACTTC.

Note on this clonotype: A single base separates this from a much larger clone, so it may be a read error. The chain uses TRBV13 and TRBJ2-1, with TRBD1 as a possible D gene (5 bases). CDR3 length: 14 residues. Between the trimmed V and J ends, which lost 0 bases and 8 bases, there was a span of 11 bases. Germline lookup yields CDR1 PRHDT and CDR2 FYEKMQ (reference sequence). The CDR3 loop is CASSLGTGADEQFF. The DNA of the CDR3 is TGTGCCAGCAGCTTAGGCACTGGGGCGGATGAGCAGTTCTTC.

This clonotype has ten or more counts. This chain connects TRBV12-3 or TRBV12-4 to TRBJ1-1, with a weak D call TRBD1 (5 bases). The CDR3 totals 13 residues. Trimming removed 7 bases from V and 4 bases from J, with 13 bases in between. The CDR3 nucleotides read TGTGCCAGCACCGAAATGGGGGGCACTGAAGCTTTCTTT. Its translation is CASTEMGGTEAFF.

The rearrangement uses TRBV11-2 and TRBJ2-2; D assignment may be TRBD1 or TRBD2 (5 bases each). This CDR3 region has 15 residues. The germline gives CDR1 SGHAT, CDR2 FQNNGV. Trimming removed 1 base at V and 6 bases at J, with 12 bases between. The CDR3 here is CASSLVGRAAGELFF. The CDR3, as DNA: TGTGCCAGCAGCTTAGTGGGACGGGCCGCCGGGGAGCTGTTTTTT.

This clonotype has only a few counts. V gene TRBV19 combines with J gene TRBJ2-2; D might be TRBD2 (5 bases). This CDR3 region has 15 residues. The germline V and J ends were trimmed by 5 bases and 9 bases, with 19 bases remaining between them. Germline loops: CDR1 LNHDA, CDR2 SQIVND (reference sequence). For the CDR3, the DNA is TGTGCCAGTAGTGCGAGGGTCGACCTTTCCCGGGAGCTGTTTTTT. This translates into CASSARVDLSRELFF.

Note on this clonotype: This clone may be a read error of a much larger clone one base away. The chain couples TRBV12-3 or TRBV12-4 to TRBJ2-2, with 7 bases that match TRBD1. The CDR3 sequence is 15 residues long. CDR3 in amino acids: CTSSLETGRTGELFF. CDR3 DNA sequence: TGTACCAGCAGTTTAGAGACAGGGCGGACCGGGGAGCTGTTTTTT.

This clonotype was counted ten times or more. The gene calls are TRBV7-2 and TRBJ2-3; 16 bases are a match to TRBD2. The trim removed 4 bases at V and 7 bases at J, leaving 5 bases unmatched. Germline CDR1 is SGHTA and CDR2 is FQGNSA. The CDR3 is 16 residues long. CDR3 amino acids: CASSSPGLAGGNTQYF. CDR3 DNA: TGTGCCAGCAGCTCCCCGGGACTAGCGGGAGGGAATACGCAGTATTTT. The full variable domain, its missing parts supplied by reference TRBV7-2 and TRBJ2-3, is GAGVSQSPSNKVTEKGKDVELRCDPISGHTALYWYRQSLGQGLEFLIYFQGNSAPDKSGLPSDRFSAERTGGSVSTLTIQRTQQEDSAVYLCASSSPGLAGGNTQYFGPGTRLTVL.

The V call is TRBV12-3 or TRBV12-4, the J call TRBJ2-2; D is unresolved. This CDR3 comprises 16 residues. V was pared by 7 bases and J by 6 bases, with 21 bases between. DNA for the CDR3: TGTGCCAGCATCGACTTCAACCGGGCCAACGCCGGGGAGCTGTTTTTT. Protein: CASIDFNRANAGELFF.

This clonotype was detected only a few times. V is TRBV5-1 and J is TRBJ1-1; the D is unclear. V lost 4 bases and J 4 bases, leaving 11 bases between the germline ends. The CDR3 consists of 13 residues. CDR1 is SGHRS, CDR2 YFSETQ, per germline. The CDR3: CASSNAVATEAFF. In DNA, the CDR3 is TGCGCCAGCAGCAACGCGGTGGCCACTGAAGCTTTCTTT.

Many counts were recorded for this clonotype. The V call is TRBV2, the J call TRBJ2-3; D perhaps matches TRBD1 (5 bases). TRBJ2-5 matches the DNA end more closely, so the J call is doubtful. The CDR3 runs to 12 residues. The germline gives CDR1 SNHLY, CDR2 FYNNEI. CDR3 in amino acids: CASSDEGVTQYF. The CDR3 region has the DNA TGTGCCAGCAGTGATGAAGGGGTGACCCAGTACTTC.

This sequence joins TRBV5-1 and TRBJ2-2, with 7 bases matching TRBD2. V lost 0 bases and J lost 0; bases outside the gene matches: 5. The CDR3 covers 17 residues. The germline gives CDR1 SGHRS, CDR2 YFSETQ. The CDR3: CASSLAPGGTNTGELFF. The CDR3 coding sequence is TGCGCCAGCAGCTTGGCCCCGGGAGGCACGAACACCGGGGAGCTGTTTTTT.

This clonotype was counted at least ten times. The gene calls are TRBV30 and TRBJ2-1; the D is unclear. V lost 2 bases and J 7 bases, leaving 9 bases between the germline ends. CDR1 and CDR2 from the germline V gene are GTSNPN and SVGIG (reference sequence). The CDR3 extends over 12 amino acids. CDR3 amino acids: CAWSPRPNEQFF. The CDR3, as DNA: TGTGCCTGGAGTCCCCGCCCGAATGAGCAGTTCTTC.

This clonotype was counted a few times. The chain has TRBV2 and TRBJ2-5; D is ambiguous. Germline CDR1 SNHLY, CDR2 FYNNEI. The CDR3 sequence is 16 residues long. Trimming took off 6 bases at V and 1 base at J, with 18 bases between the two ends. As DNA, the CDR3 is TGTGCCAGCAGAGAGATTCTAGGAGAAGGCCAAGAGACCCAGTACTTC. Its protein product is CASREILGEGQETQYF.

The rearrangement uses TRBV9 and TRBJ1-2; D might be TRBD1 (5 bases). Trimming shortened V by 0 bases and J by 8 bases, and 17 bases separated the two germline ends. The germline CDR1 and CDR2 sequences are SGDLS and YYNGEE. This CDR3 is built from 15 residues. CDR3 sequence reads: CASSVGAAWRGGYTF. The CDR3 DNA is TGTGCCAGCAGCGTAGGTGCCGCATGGCGGGGGGGCTACACCTTC. The full variable domain, rest sourced from reference TRBV9 and TRBJ1-2, is DSGVTQTPKHLITATGQRVTLRCSPRSGDLSVYWYQQSLDQGLQFLIQYYNGEERAKGNILERFSAQQFPDLHSELNLSSLELGDSALYFCASSVGAAWRGGYTFGSGTRLTVV.

There are many counts of this clonotype. This chain joins TRBV12-3 or TRBV12-4 and TRBJ1-3; D uncertain. The CDR3 consists of 16 residues. Trimming took off 7 bases at V and 4 bases at J, with 20 bases between the two ends. The CDR3 protein is CASTSGLRVSGNTIYF. Here the CDR3 DNA reads TGTGCCAGCACCTCGGGCCTCCGGGTTTCGGGAAACACCATATATTTT.

This clonotype was seen many times. The chain carries TRBV28 and TRBJ1-5; D is ambiguous. Germline V gives CDR1 MDHEN, CDR2 SYDVKM. This CDR3 has 16 residues. V gave up 7 bases and J gave up 0 bases, with 16 bases separating them. The CDR3 reads CASTSPGSYSNQPQHF. In DNA form, the CDR3 reads TGTGCCAGCACCTCCCCGGGCAGTTATAGCAATCAGCCCCAGCATTTT.

Points on this clonotype: Since the CDR3 does not end with the conserved phenylalanine or tryptophan, this likely comes from a read error. This sequence joins TRBV19 and TRBJ1-6, with 9 positions matching TRBD1. Germline-derived CDR1 and CDR2 are LNHDA and SQIVND (reference sequence). The junction had 11 bases not matched to a gene; V was cut back by 1 base and J by 7 bases. The CDR3 extends over 18 amino acids. Here the CDR3 reads CASSIGRTGVTRNSPLHL. In nucleotides, the CDR3 is TGTGCCAGTAGTATAGGAAGGACAGGGGTCACCAGGAATTCACCCCTCCACCTT.

This chain joins TRBV30 and TRBJ2-3, with 9 bases that match TRBD1. CDR1 and CDR2 (germline): GTSNPN, SVGIG (reference sequence). V shed 5 bases, J shed 3 bases, and the junction held 9 bases outside the gene matches. The CDR3 is 15 amino acids. The CDR3 sequence is CAWGGDRDRTDTQYF. CDR3 bases: TGTGCCTGGGGGGGGGACAGGGATAGAACAGATACGCAGTATTTT.

This clonotype was observed many times. V usage is TRBV29-1 and J usage is TRBJ2-1, with a possible D match to TRBD2 (6 bases). The CDR3 is 14 residues long. Per the germline V gene, CDR1 is SQVTM and CDR2 is ANQGSEA. The ends were cut back, 7 bases at V and 3 bases at J, with 16 bases in the middle. The CDR3 bases are TGCAGCGGAGGGCAAGGAGGGAGCTACAATGAGCAGTTCTTC. Amino acid sequence: CSGGQGGSYNEQFF.

There are a few counts of this clonotype. The chain uses TRBV4-2 and TRBJ2-1; D not certain. Germline loops: CDR1 LGHNA, CDR2 YNFKEQ. There are 19 residues in the CDR3. Between the trimmed V and J ends, which lost 0 bases and 10 bases, there was a span of 28 bases. The CDR3 DNA sequence: TGTGCCAGCAGCCAAGAAGAGTTGGACGAGCTATCGCACAATCAGGAGCAGTTCTTC. Its translation: CASSQEELDELSHNQEQFF.

The V and J genes are TRBV25-1 and TRBJ1-2; D gene ambiguous. The V and J ends lost 2 bases and 8 bases respectively, with 9 bases between them. Germline CDR1 reads MGHDK; CDR2 reads SYGVNS. The CDR3 is 12 residues long. The CDR3 DNA reads TGTGCCAGCAGTGAACAAGTGTCGGGCTACACCTTC. This codes for CASSEQVSGYTF.

The rearrangement links TRBV7-3 to TRBJ2-2, with TRBD1 as a possible D gene (7 bases). Trimming took 4 bases from V and 11 from J, leaving 20 bases between them. Germline CDR1 and CDR2: SGHTA and FQGTGA. The CDR3 has 15 residues. CDR3 in amino acids: CASSSQYYQGGELFF. The CDR3 coding sequence is TGTGCCAGCAGCTCCCAATATTATCAGGGGGGTGAGCTGTTTTTT.

The V call is TRBV30, the J call TRBJ1-2, with D possibly matching TRBD1 (6 bases). The CDR3 extends over 12 amino acids. The ends were cut back, 1 base at V and 4 bases at J, with 7 bases in the middle. The germline gives CDR1 GTSNPN, CDR2 SVGIG (reference sequence). The DNA of the CDR3 is TGTGCCTGGAGTGACAGGGCCTATGGCTACACCTTC. Protein: CAWSDRAYGYTF.

This clonotype has a handful of counts. This chain joins TRBV24-1 and TRBJ2-3, with a possible D match to TRBD1 (5 bases). This CDR3 region has 14 residues. The ends were cut back, 5 bases at V and 4 bases at J, with 12 bases in the middle. The germline V gene encodes CDR1 KGHDR and CDR2 SFDVKD. In DNA form, the CDR3 reads TGTGCCACCAGTGTTGTGACAGTACCAGATACGCAGTATTTT. It translates to CATSVVTVPDTQYF.

Many counts were recorded for this clonotype. The V call is TRBV15, the J call TRBJ2-1; 7 bases are a match to TRBD2. The CDR3 has 17 residues. J gave up 4 bases and V 0 bases, and 9 bases lay outside the gene matches. Looked up from germline, CDR1 is LNHNV and CDR2 is YYDKDF (reference sequence). CDR3 in DNA: TGTGCCACCAGCAGAGATCTGGCGGGAGAACCATACAATGAGCAGTTCTTC. Its protein product is CATSRDLAGEPYNEQFF.